This entry concerns a single T cell receptor (beta chain). What this receptor recognizes is not known. Within one base of it there is no much larger clone, and no base qualities were kept. The data stem from a study of cytomegalovirus exposure and HLA in healthy donors (dated by TCRdb to the late 2010s). Looking at the study overall: An earlier analysis of more than 550 of the donors reported 250 to 300 Gb of sequence data and 117 million unique TCR beta sequences obtained from 180 million or so T cells. HLA typing covered class I and class II loci at four-digit resolution. The T cell repertoires of 666 subjects were profiled by immunosequencing and related to cytomegalovirus serostatus. Roughly 5 DR-DQ haplotypes were handled as single units for association and clustering, since linkage in the cohort was strong. A later analysis re-examined previously published TCR beta repertoires from around 670 donors and added high-resolution HLA genotyping to investigate patterns of TCR occurrence. The aim of the study was to test whether cataloging public T cell receptors could identify signatures of past pathogen exposure. A separate validation cohort of over a hundred different subjects was used in addition to the 666-subject first cohort. Around 320 gigabases of sequencing data and some 85 million unique TCR sequences were included in an early release covering about 700 HLA-typed donors. The genetic ancestry cluster associated with self-reported Caucasian donors included over 80% of the roughly 380 genotyped donors. Across approximately 420 genotyped donors of the cohort, an average of about 220,000 unique TCR beta nucleotide sequences per donor were sequenced, and approximately 17% of those sequences were non-productive. High-throughput TCR immunosequencing, statistical association of individual TCRs with disease status, and machine learning were combined to predict cytomegalovirus infection status. The number of donors typed differed by locus, with about 629-630 for A, B, C, DRB1 and DQB1, around 500 for DQA1, 600 to 610 for DPA1, and some 470 for DPB1. An earlier analysis of 587 of the donors used high-throughput TCR beta sequencing to judge whether each TCR beta V gene segment behaved as functional or pseudogenic. Donor age, sex, ethnicity and CMV serostatus were compiled together with the repertoire data. Every repertoire in the discovery cohort had been generated on one and the same sequencing platform. Rather than drawing on any new phenotypic data, the later analysis identified candidate immune exposures from TCR beta sequences and the way those sequences occurred across donors. In a later genetic analysis, genome-wide SNP genotypes for about three fifths of the roughly 670 donors were used, and that subset was treated as a discovery cohort.

V drops 6 bases and J drops 8 bases, leaving 13 bases in between. CDR1 and CDR2 were assigned from the germline V gene as MNHEY and SVGAGI. Including cysteine and phenylalanine, the CDR3 has 13 amino acids. The kept DNA is CDR3 alone, 39 bases in frame from the first base. The cohort was made up of approximately 670 healthy bone marrow donors. All cohort members were sampled while nominally healthy, although unrecorded immune exposures were likely present. The donor was CMV seronegative and was included in the group of a few hundred seronegative cohort members. A peripheral blood sample was collected from each donor, and TCR beta sequencing was performed on peripheral blood mononuclear cells. The Qiagen DNeasy Blood Extraction Kit was used to extract genomic DNA from the blood cell samples. Libraries were built with the immunoSEQ multiplex PCR assay. A mixture of 60 forward primers for TCR Vbeta segments and 13 reverse primers for TCR Jbeta segments was used in the multiplex PCR. The CDR3 region of rearranged TCR beta genes was amplified from genomic DNA by a multiplex PCR assay. On the Illumina HiSeq System, the amplified TCR beta libraries were sequenced as 87-base-pair reads. The source study handled its data this way. In a later analysis, tens of millions of unique TCR beta chains were counted across the roughly 670 repertoires, and roughly 9.9 million of these chains were shared by at least two donors. Raw reads were error-corrected and collapsed into unique sequences with a nearest-neighbor algorithm that merged closely related sequences to remove PCR and sequencing errors. CDR3 sequences were aligned to IMGT reference sequences to assign V, D and J gene segments. For a sequence to be retained, a match of at least six nucleotides to both a V gene segment and a J gene segment was required. A rearrangement was called productive if the CDR3 had no stop codons and remained in frame with V and J, and every other rearrangement was called non-productive. Following IMGT convention, CDR3 was defined as the stretch from the second conserved V-encoded cysteine up to the conserved J-encoded phenylalanine. Sequences without an unambiguous match to a single V gene segment were excluded from the earlier analysis of a few hundred of the donors. An earlier analysis of approximately 590 of the donors called V segments functional above 56.7% productive rearrangements and segregating when the between-donor standard deviation exceeded 5%. A statistical classification framework was built to diagnose cytomegalovirus status from the catalog of TCR beta chain sequences. V and J gene assignment, in a later analysis, came from comparing TCR nucleotide sequences with IMGT/GENE-DB human TR gene sequences. Using the TCRdist pipeline, a later analysis assigned CDR3 sequences along with most-parsimonious VDJ recombination scenarios. In a later analysis, each TCR beta chain was defined by its CDR3 amino acid sequence together with its V-gene family, and reads lacking a unique V-gene family were excluded. To address suspected cross-contamination and a sequencing artifact, a later analysis removed around 590 highly shared, low-generation-probability nucleotide sequences. For each public chain, a later analysis derived a clonal expansion index from normalized ranks of inferred template counts within each repertoire. In a later analysis, generation probabilities were computed using a VDJ recombination model fitted to out-of-frame rearrangements, and the results were checked against IGoR. Hypergeometric tests were used in a later analysis to score TCR-TCR, TCR-HLA and TCR-CMV co-occurrence, with a repertoire-size bias correction applied to the TCR pairs. A later analysis estimated false discovery rates by permuting HLA or CMV assignments 20 times. In a later analysis, co-occurring TCRs were grouped using DBSCAN, and TCRdist sequence similarity was added for clustering within HLA-allele-positive subsets. For co-occurrence clustering, repertoires with fewer than 30,000 or more than 120,000 public chains were excluded, along with roughly 5 repertoires with anomalous nucleotide sharing. Not all clones reach the TCRdb copy of this immuneACCESS table, which keeps in-frame sequences only. Checked studies attribute under half of the gap to unresolved V genes and leave the rest unexplained. From that table come the V and J calls and clone size; the DNA was used to work out D and trimming. The sample contains 60,000 to 70,000 clones, around 80% of them found a single time. The leading ten clones occupy about 4.5% of the sample.

Results the study describes overall, beyond this receptor: This cohort had only TCR beta chains sequenced, and the lack of alpha or paired-chain data limited which features could be detected. In the study, approximately 160 TCR beta chains were listed as associated with cytomegalovirus. In a later analysis, the rate of TCR association differed among HLA loci, with DRB1 alleles having the most associated TCRs and HLA-C alleles having the fewest. When HLA alleles, especially DR and DQ, strongly co-occurred, attributing TCR associations to individual alleles was difficult. The only immune exposure information available for the cohort was CMV serostatus. In an earlier analysis of around 600 of the donors, most TCR beta V segments were observed in productive rearrangements about 87% or about 30% of the time, broadly matching IMGT annotations. About 15 rarely observed V segments, including chromosome 9 orphons, were excluded from the earlier analysis of just under 600 of the donors because counts were too low. The 87-base-pair reads could not distinguish some IMGT-functional V segments, including TRBV6-2 and TRBV6-3, so those segments were excluded. Compared with equally common non-associated chains, HLA-associated TCR beta chains in a later analysis were more clonally expanded and had lower generation probabilities. The authors suggested that the approach could potentially be extended to other disease states and immunological phenotypes. A later analysis found that most CMV-associated TCR beta chains appeared HLA-restricted, with HLA associations seemingly driven largely by CMV exposure. HLA typing was unavailable for some donors at each locus, so association tests used only the typed subset. A cluster of highly shared sequence variants was judged likely to represent a technical artifact of the sequencing pipeline. While some public TCRs were present in many individuals, most TCR sequences turned up only very rarely across donors. At a false discovery rate of 0.05, a later analysis linked some 17,000 TCR beta sequences to specific HLA alleles. Sequencing depth was assumed to be roughly uniform across donors in the presence/absence analyses, though that assumption may not hold. A later analysis reported that several top co-occurrence clusters appeared linked to parvovirus B19, influenza, CMV and Epstein-Barr virus. Cytomegalovirus status was reported to be diagnosed by the classifier with high specificity and sensitivity in both the original and validation cohorts. Linkage disequilibrium might explain the correlated functional status among segregating V segments, but an unknown experimental factor could not be excluded. A later genetic analysis reported fewer N-insertions in productive TCRs among donors in an Asian-associated ancestry cluster than the roughly 670-donor mean. V-gene and J-gene trimming of TCR beta chains was associated with a missense DCLRE1C variant in a later genetic analysis, and the association was replicated in an independent cohort. A further reported finding was that TCR beta sequences accurately predicted the HLA-A and HLA-B alleles for most subjects in the first cohort. A few of the identified cytomegalovirus-associated TCR beta chains were confirmed in vitro to be specific for cytomegalovirus antigens.

This sequence was found in a woman aged 30 to 39 in good health and CMV-seronegative. The chain links TRBV6-5 with TRBJ1-4; possibly the D gene is TRBD1, per 5 matching bases. The sequencing sample was made of PBMCs. The nucleotide sequence reads TGTGCCAGCAGAAGGAGGGGAGGGGAAAAACTGTTTTTT. Its protein is CASRRRGGEKLFF.